This is a list of T cell receptor beta chains from one sample in a study of beta chain features in type 1 diabetes. Profiling relied on immunoSEQ multiplex PCR, and the TCRdb table lists in-frame clones only, not all of them. The data hold 500,000 to 650,000 clones, with roughly an eighth observed a single time. Sequenced sample: naive CD4+ T cells from blood. These receptors all stem from a man aged 25 to 40 with type 1 diabetes. CDR3s include the opening cysteine and the closing phenylalanine or tryptophan. Each record gives: J gene, clone size, V gene, D gene, CDR3 DNA, CDR3 protein. D genes are given only for firm matches. Rows may omit the clone size; those that give it use once, few, many or a size class.

TRBJ2-1 many TRBV7-2 TRBD2 TGTGCCAGCAGCTGGGGACTAGCGGGGACGGGCAATGAGCAGTTCTTC CASSWGLAGTGNEQFF
TRBJ2-1 NA TRBV29-1 TRBD1 TGCAGCGTTAGAGACAGGGGCCGATTCTCCTACAATGAGCAGTTCTTC CSVRDRGRFSYNEQFF
TRBJ2-1 few TRBV30 TRBD1 TGTGCCTGGCCATGGACAGGGGGCTCCTACAATGAGCAGTTCTTC CAWPWTGGSYNEQFF
TRBJ1-4 NA TRBV27 NA TGTGCCAGCAGCCTCTACCCAACTAATGAAAAACTGTTTTTT CASSLYPTNEKLFF
TRBJ1-2 NA TRBV2 NA TGTGCCAGCACTAGGACAGAGGGCCATGGCTACACCTTC CASTRTEGHGYTF
TRBJ2-7 NA TRBV19 NA TGTGCCAGTAGTATAGACCCCTACGAGCAGTACTTC CASSIDPYEQYF
TRBJ2-1 few TRBV4-2 NA TGTGCCAGCAGCCGGCAAGAGGACAATGAGCAGTTCTTC CASSRQEDNEQFF
TRBJ2-5 NA TRBV5-4 NA TGTGCCAGCAGCCCCCCTAGCGAAGTAAGGATCGGGACCCAGTACTTC CASSPPSEVRIGTQYF
TRBJ2-1 NA TRBV4-3 NA TGCGCCAGCAGCCAAGAGCCCAATTACAATGAGCAGTTCTTC CASSQEPNYNEQFF
TRBJ2-5 NA TRBV28 TRBD1 TGTGCCAGCAGTTCTCGGGACAGCCAAGAGACCCAGTACTTC CASSSRDSQETQYF
TRBJ2-4 many TRBV7-9 TRBD2 TGTGCCAGCAGCCCCGCTAGCGGGGAATACATTCAGTACTTC CASSPASGEYIQYF
TRBJ2-4 few TRBV18 NA TGTGCCAGCTCACCATCAGGGTCGTCGGCCAAAAACATTCAGTACTTC CASSPSGSSAKNIQYF
TRBJ2-5 NA TRBV2 NA TGTGCCAGCAGTGAATGGGGGGCCGCAGAGACCCAGTACTTC CASSEWGAAETQYF
TRBJ1-4 NA TRBV11-2 NA TGTGCCAGCAGCTTAGGTCGAAAGAACCTGTTTTTT CASSLGRKNLFF
TRBJ2-7 few TRBV2 NA TGTGCCAGCAACCGCCAGGGAATGTACGAGCAGTACTTC CASNRQGMYEQYF
TRBJ2-7 NA TRBV7-2 NA TGTGCCAGCAGTCTCTTGGAGGGGGACTACGAGCAGTACTTC CASSLLEGDYEQYF
TRBJ2-7 few TRBV7-9 TRBD1 TGTGCCAGCAGCCTGACAGGGGACTCCTACGAGCAGTACTTC CASSLTGDSYEQYF
TRBJ2-7 few TRBV5-6 TRBD1 TGTGCCAGCAGCCTCCGGACAGGGTGGACCTACGAGCAGTACTTC CASSLRTGWTYEQYF
TRBJ1-4 many TRBV14 TRBD1 TGTGCCAGCAGCCCCGGGACAGGGAATGAAAAACTGTTTTTT CASSPGTGNEKLFF
TRBJ1-2 once TRBV6-5 TRBD1 TGTGCCAGCAGTTACGAAGGGAACAGGGGTGGCTACACCTTC CASSYEGNRGGYTF
TRBJ2-1 NA TRBV30 NA TGTGCCTGGAGACTCTTCTCTGGGAATGAGCAGTTCTTC CAWRLFSGNEQFF
TRBJ2-7 few TRBV25-1 TRBD1 TGTGCCAGCTCTCGGGACAGGGTTCCCGAGCAGTACTTC CASSRDRVPEQYF
TRBJ2-7 NA TRBV27 NA TGTGCCAGCAGTTTGGCGGGGTCCCGATCTGAGCAGTACTTC CASSLAGSRSEQYF
TRBJ2-7 NA TRBV6-5 NA TGTGCCAGCAGTAACAGGGTTGGCGACGAGCAGTACTTC CASSNRVGDEQYF
TRBJ1-4 NA TRBV10-3 NA TGTGCCATCAGTGAGCAAGCAACTAATGAAAAACTGTTTTTT CAISEQATNEKLFF
TRBJ2-1 NA TRBV10-2 TRBD2 TGCGCCAGCCCCGAAGGGGCGGGGGGCACAAATGAGCAGTTCTTC CASPEGAGGTNEQFF
TRBJ2-5 few TRBV14 TRBD2 TGTGCCAGCAGCAAAGAACTAGCGGGGGGAGAGACCCAGTACTTC CASSKELAGGETQYF
TRBJ1-5 few TRBV30 NA TGTGCCCCTCACCTGACAGATAGCAATCAGCCCCAGCATTTT CAPHLTDSNQPQHF
TRBJ2-7 few TRBV25-1 NA TGTGCCAGCAGTCGAGGGGAAAACTACGAGCAGTACTTC CASSRGENYEQYF
TRBJ2-3 few TRBV9 NA TGTGCCAGCAGCGTAGCCAGCACAGATACGCAGTATTTT CASSVASTDTQYF
TRBJ2-7 NA TRBV6-1 TRBD1 TGTGATACCAGACAGGGGAGTTACGAGCAGTACTTC CDTRQGSYEQYF
TRBJ2-7 NA TRBV29-1 NA TGCAGCGTTGAAACGGACTACGAGCAGTACTTC CSVETDYEQYF
TRBJ2-7 NA TRBV6-5 TRBD1 TGTGCCAGCAGTTACTCGGGACAGGGGGTCGGTCTCGAGCAGTACTTC CASSYSGQGVGLEQYF
TRBJ1-1 NA TRBV14 NA TGTGCCAGCAGCCCGACTCGACAGGTGATCACTACTGAAGCTTTCTTT CASSPTRQVITTEAFF
TRBJ1-5 few TRBV6-5 TRBD1 TGTGCCAGCAGATACGACAGGGTGAGTCAGCCCCAGCATTTT CASRYDRVSQPQHF
TRBJ2-1 few TRBV25-1 TRBD1 TGTGCCAGCACCGGGACAGGGGTTCGGAATGAGCAGTTCTTC CASTGTGVRNEQFF
TRBJ2-1 many TRBV7-2 NA TGTGCCAGCAGCTTACCTGGCAGCTCCTACAATGAGCAGTTCTTC CASSLPGSSYNEQFF
TRBJ1-3 few TRBV5-1 NA TGCGCCAGCAGCCCGGCGGGAACATCGAACTCTGGAAACACCATATATTTT CASSPAGTSNSGNTIYF
TRBJ1-2 few TRBV6-5 TRBD1 TGTGCCAGCAGTAAAGGGACAGGGTGGAATGGCTACACCTTC CASSKGTGWNGYTF